The source of this T cell receptor (beta chain) is a study of Ad26.COV2.S vaccination and SARS-CoV-2 variants. As for the study in general: A COV1001 Ad26.COV2.S trial-arm participant provided the sample. Participants got Ad26.COV2.S intramuscularly, once or twice 56 days apart.

This table comes from immunoSEQ multiplex PCR, and its TCRdb copy is limited to in-frame clones, with some not included. The sample includes roughly 330,000 clones, about 90% of them seen just once. The treatment: roughly 18 received Ad26.COV2.S at low or high dose, single or two shots; several received placebo; per-sample allocation not given. All samples were drawn on day 63, counting from the first vaccine or placebo injection. Built on an Ad26 vector, the vaccine expressed Wuhan-strain SARS-CoV-2 spike. For this clone: The target antigen is unknown.

Study-level results: Spike-specific CD8+ and CD4+ T cell responses reportedly showed substantial breadth after vaccination.

Sample: peripheral blood, taken in a trial of Ad26.COV2.S vaccine versus placebo. This TCR was sampled from a person between 18 and 65 years old who received the Ad26.COV2.S COVID-19 vaccine or a placebo.

CDR3 DNA sequence: TGTGCCAGCAGCTTAGACGGGGATGGCTACACCTTC. This encodes CASSLDGDGYTF. The chain joins TRBV7-9 to TRBJ1-2; D is unresolved. CDR3 length equals 12 residues. Germline assignment: CDR1 SEHNR and CDR2 FQNEAQ (reference sequence). V lost 1 base and J 6 bases, leaving 6 bases between the germline ends.